Following are 21 T cell receptor beta chains from one sample sequenced in a study of blood T cell repertoires in COVID-19. TCRdb keeps only in-frame clones here, not all; method: immunoSEQ multiplex PCR. The sample comprises 85,000 to 95,000 clones, 89% of which are singletons, and 5.2% rests with the top ten. Source material: peripheral blood. Receptors originate from a man between 60 and 70 years old with COVID-19, enrolled during active disease.

This clone was observed a few times. The J gene is TRBJ2-2, the V gene TRBV10-1, with 9 bases identical to TRBD2. This CDR3 spans 17 amino acids. CDR1 and CDR2 from the germline V gene are WNHNN and SYGVQD (reference sequence). V lost 0 bases to trimming and J lost 4 bases; unmatched junction nucleotides: 6. CDR3 DNA: TGCGCCAGCAGTGAGTCCACCAGCGGGAGGTTCACCGGGGAGCTGTTTTTT. Its protein product is CASSESTSGRFTGELFF.

The genes are TRBV2 and TRBJ1-4, with TRBD1 matching over 7 bases. V dropped 5 bases and J dropped 0; count of bases not matched to a gene: 6. The CDR3 totals 16 residues. Per germline, CDR1 SNHLY and CDR2 FYNNEI. The DNA of the CDR3 is TGTGCCAGCAGTTGGACAGGACTTTCAACTAATGAAAAACTGTTTTTT. Protein product: CASSWTGLSTNEKLFF.

This clone was seen once. The rearrangement links TRBV5-6 to TRBJ2-5; D gene unclear. Trimming took 0 bases from V and 2 from J, leaving 8 bases between them. This CDR3 has 14 residues. Germline assignment: CDR1 SGHDT and CDR2 YYEEEE. CDR3 DNA: TGTGCCAGCAGCTTGGGGGCGACACAAGAGACCCAGTACTTC. This translates into CASSLGATQETQYF.

CDR3 residues: CASNSRWRRDNEQFF. The CDR3 DNA sequence: TGTGCCAGCAACTCTCGTTGGCGGAGAGACAATGAGCAGTTCTTC. V gene TRBV11-3 combines with J gene TRBJ2-1; no clear D gene. The CDR3 contains 15 residues. Germline-derived CDR1 and CDR2 are SGHNT and YENEEA. V was shortened by 7 bases and J by 5 bases, with 18 bases between the two germline ends.

The rearrangement links TRBV6-6 to TRBJ1-3; D perhaps matches TRBD1 (6 bases). Looked up from germline, CDR1 is MNHNY and CDR2 is SVGAGI (reference sequence). The V end was cut by 6 bases, the J end by 0 bases, with 12 bases between. CDR3 length: 15 amino acids. In DNA, the CDR3 is TGTGCCAGCAGCAGACAGGAGAGCTCTGGAAACACCATATATTTT. Translated: CASSRQESSGNTIYF.

The J gene is TRBJ1-1, the V gene TRBV28, with 9 bases fitting TRBD1. This CDR3 has 15 residues. V shed 4 bases, J shed 1 base, and the junction held 4 bases outside the gene matches. Looked up from germline, CDR1 is MDHEN and CDR2 is SYDVKM. The CDR3 is CASSSPGQGNTEAFF. CDR3 DNA: TGTGCCAGCAGTTCTCCGGGACAGGGGAACACTGAAGCTTTCTTT.

Here the CDR3 reads CASSHILGQGWTSEQYF. The CDR3 coding sequence is TGCGCCAGCAGCCACATTCTTGGACAGGGATGGACTAGCGAGCAGTACTTC. V is TRBV4-3 and J is TRBJ2-7, with a weak D call TRBD1 (8 bases). Germline loops: CDR1 LGHNA, CDR2 YSLEER. Trimming pared 3 bases from V and 6 bases from J, leaving 24 bases between. CDR3 size: 17 residues.

The V gene is TRBV2, the J gene TRBJ1-2; TRBD1 aligns across 9 bases. Germline-derived CDR1 and CDR2 are SNHLY and FYNNEI. The junction had 4 bases not matched to a gene; V was cut back by 7 bases and J by 1 base. The CDR3 loop spans 14 amino acids. CDR3 DNA sequence: TGTGCCAGCACCTTGGACAGGGGTAACTATGGCTACACCTTC. This translates into CASTLDRGNYGYTF.

The V call is TRBV6-1, the J call TRBJ2-2; D gene unclear. This CDR3 comprises 12 residues. Trimming shortened V by 1 base and J by 7 bases, and 4 bases separated the two germline ends. Per germline, CDR1 MNHNS and CDR2 SASEGT. The CDR3: CASSEVIGELFF. CDR3 nucleotides: TGTGCCAGCAGTGAAGTCATCGGGGAGCTGTTTTTT.

The rearrangement uses TRBV2 and TRBJ2-7, with 11 bases fitting TRBD2. V trimming: 2 bases; J trimming: 7 bases; junction bases outside the gene matches: 1. The CDR3 runs 13 residues. Germline loops: CDR1 SNHLY, CDR2 FYNNEI. CDR3 bases: TGTGCCAGCAGTGAACGACTAGCGGGAGAGCAGTACTTC. This codes for CASSERLAGEQYF. The full variable domain, completed using reference TRBV2 and TRBJ2-7, is EPEVTQTPSHQVTQMGQEVILRCVPISNHLYFYWYRQILGQKVEFLVSFYNNEISEKSEIFDDQFSVERPDGSNFTLKIRSTKLEDSAMYFCASSERLAGEQYFGPGTRLTVT.

This clone has only one observation. The chain uses TRBV5-6 and TRBJ2-7; D gene unclear. Germline V gene lookup returns CDR1 SGHDT and CDR2 YYEEEE. The CDR3 is 12 amino acids. Trimming pared 7 bases from V and 0 bases from J, leaving 8 bases between. The CDR3 sequence: CASSPFSYEQYF. The CDR3 bases are TGTGCCAGCTCCCCATTCTCCTACGAGCAGTACTTC.

V is TRBV30 and J is TRBJ1-4; D is ambiguous. The CDR3 runs 13 residues. The V gene lost 5 bases and the J gene lost 2 bases, with 9 bases spanning the gap. From germline, CDR1 is GTSNPN and CDR2 SVGIG (reference sequence). The CDR3 spells CAWEGGTNEKLFF. The CDR3 DNA reads TGTGCCTGGGAGGGAGGTACTAATGAAAAACTGTTTTTT.

The genes are TRBV12-3 or TRBV12-4 and TRBJ1-3; TRBD1 matches at 7 bases. Germline trimming cut 5 bases from V and 4 bases from J; bases unmatched to any gene: 2. The length of the CDR3 is 13 residues. CDR3 sequence reads: CASSPGQGNTIYF. The CDR3 DNA reads as TGTGCCAGCAGTCCGGGACAGGGAAACACCATATATTTT.

The chain joins TRBV11-2 to TRBJ1-2; tentatively, D is TRBD1 (6 bases). The CDR3 is made up of 14 amino acids. CDR1 is SGHAT and CDR2 is FQNNGV in the germline V gene. Trimming pared 4 bases from V and 5 bases from J, leaving 14 bases between. CDR3 loop: CASSSAGTTYGYTF. CDR3 sequence (DNA): TGTGCCAGCAGCTCGGCAGGGACAACTTATGGCTACACCTTC.

This rearrangement joins TRBV4-3 to TRBJ1-2; 9 bases line up with TRBD1. Germline lookup yields CDR1 LGHNA and CDR2 YSLEER. This CDR3 contains 16 residues. The J segment lost 2 bases and the V segment lost 0 bases, leaving 4 bases of the junction unmatched. CDR3 nucleotides: TGCGCCAGCAGCCAAGATATCGGGACAGGGAACTATGGCTACACCTTC. This sequence encodes CASSQDIGTGNYGYTF.

V gene TRBV5-3 combines with J gene TRBJ2-7, with D unresolved. TRBV5-3 is an ORF, with its function uncertain. This CDR3 spans 13 amino acids. V was trimmed by 1 base and J by 0 bases, leaving 5 bases between them. CDR3 sequence: CARSLLSSYEQYF. The CDR3, as DNA: TGTGCCAGAAGCTTGCTGAGCTCCTACGAGCAGTACTTC.

The V and J genes are TRBV29-1 and TRBJ2-1, with TRBD2 matching over 8 bases. The CDR3 is 14 residues long. The junction had 9 bases not matched to a gene; V was cut back by 7 bases and J by 4 bases. Germline CDR1 and CDR2: SQVTM and ANQGSEA. CDR3 residues: CSGQRERDYNEQFF. For the CDR3, the DNA is TGCAGCGGACAGCGGGAGCGCGATTACAATGAGCAGTTCTTC.

J is TRBJ1-4 and V is TRBV4-3; 10 bases line up with TRBD1. V shed 3 bases and J 3 bases; nucleotides not matched to a gene: 10. This CDR3 has 18 residues. CDR1 and CDR2 (germline): LGHNA, YSLEER. Here the CDR3 reads CASSHLRQGAGANEKLFF. The CDR3 region has the DNA TGCGCCAGCAGCCACCTACGACAGGGGGCTGGGGCTAATGAAAAACTGTTTTTT.

The chain links TRBV15 to TRBJ1-5; D unclear. CDR1 and CDR2 from the germline V gene are LNHNV and YYDKDF (reference sequence). Trimming removed 0 bases from V and 7 bases from J, with 16 bases in between. CDR3 length: 16 residues. The CDR3 coding sequence is TGTGCCACCAGCAGAGAAGCGCCCCCCCTGGAACAGCCCCAGCATTTT. Translated: CATSREAPPLEQPQHF.

The chain has TRBV12-3 or TRBV12-4 and TRBJ1-5, with D possibly matching TRBD1 (6 bases). The V gene lost 3 bases and the J gene lost 7 bases, with 10 bases spanning the gap. There are 13 residues in the CDR3. The CDR3 region has the DNA TGTGCCAGCAGTTTGGAACAGGGACAGCCCCAGCATTTT. As protein: CASSLEQGQPQHF.

The chain has TRBV28 and TRBJ2-7; tentatively, D is TRBD2 (8 bases). The germline V and J ends were trimmed by 1 base and 3 bases, with 19 bases remaining between them. The CDR3 is 17 amino acids. Germline V gene data show CDR1 as MDHEN and CDR2 as SYDVKM. CDR3 amino acids: CASSLSGGFREGYEQYF. The CDR3 DNA follows: TGTGCCAGCAGTTTATCAGGGGGTTTTCGGGAGGGCTACGAGCAGTACTTC.